The sequence of this T cell receptor (beta chain) was determined in a study of Graves' ophthalmopathy and Graves' hyperthyroidism. Investigators amplified TCR beta CDR3 regions from RNA transcripts. HTBI-primed first-round RT-PCR preceded second-round multiplex PCR. Each CDR3 protein gets one entry after TCRdb re-called the multiplex PCR reads with MiXCR. There are 200,000 to 250,000 distinct CDR3 sequences in the sample; roughly a fifth occur only once, and under 55% lies in the top ten. Other autoimmune disease, uncontrolled infection, pregnancy and lactation led to exclusion. Clinicians diagnosed using symptoms, serum thyroxine, TRAb, thyroid ultrasound and orbital computed tomography. This clonotype was seen many times. Its cognate antigen is unknown. Study findings and constraints: Ophthalmopathy could be told apart from stable hyperthyroidism by a 13-signature model (under 90% sensitivity, about 80% specificity).

The TCR was taken from a woman between 50 and 59 years old with Graves' ophthalmopathy. Input material: peripheral blood.

Here the CDR3 DNA reads TGCGCCAGCAGCTCCGGCGGGAGTCTGGTAGAGACCCAGTACTTC. Protein: CASSSGGSLVETQYF. The J gene is TRBJ2-5, the V gene TRBV5-1, with 7 nucleotides matching TRBD2. The J segment lost 4 bases and the V segment lost 3 bases, leaving 9 bases of the junction unmatched. From germline, CDR1 is SGHRS and CDR2 YFSETQ. The CDR3 runs 15 residues.